Only a few counts were recorded for the clone carrying this TCR beta chain. The antigen remains undetermined. The V gene lost 7 bases and the J gene lost 4 bases, with 13 bases spanning the gap. This CDR3 comprises 13 residues. The germline V gene encodes CDR1 ENHRY and CDR2 SYGVKD. 60 Vbeta and 13 Jbeta primers were used in PCR. Sequencing used immunoSEQ multiplex PCR; TCRdb keeps in-frame clones, though not all of them. The sample holds around 150,000 clones, nearly 70% seen once. This sample is part of a study of cytomegalovirus exposure and HLA in healthy donors. General study points: Segments of the TCR beta V type were, in most cases, productive about 87% or about 30% of the time in an earlier analysis.

The chain couples TRBV10-3 to TRBJ2-5; D is uncertain. The sequenced sample consisted of PBMCs. This TCR derives from a man younger than 45 in good health and CMV-seropositive. The CDR3 loop is CAIKIERGETQYF. The CDR3 DNA sequence: TGTGCCATCAAAATAGAGAGAGGAGAGACCCAGTACTTC.